This T cell receptor (beta chain) was obtained from a study of T-cell reconstitution after alpha-beta-depleted transplantation in children. Broader study findings: TCRbeta diversity was high at day 60 in some patients (a result of surviving recipient T cells and thymic progenitors). Among T cells one year after transplant, newly produced cells accounted for most counts and diversity. Roughly two months post-transplant, alpha-beta T cells reportedly originated from several hundred graft clones that had expanded.

The CDR3 runs 15 residues. After removal of 6 bases from V and 0 bases from J, the junction contained 11 bases not matched to a gene. Germline V gene data show CDR1 as DFQATT and CDR2 as SNEGSKA (reference sequence). Unique molecular identifiers were incorporated when the TCRbeta library was constructed. In TCRdb, the PCR reads were re-called with MiXCR into one record per CDR3 protein. The sample lists about a million distinct CDR3 sequences, under 30% seen once, with roughly 30% in the top ten. Comments on this clonotype: Its antigen is undetermined.

The sample consisted of PBMCs, mostly from graft donor cells, taken 360 days after TCRalphabeta/CD19-depleted stem cell transplant. V and J are TRBV20-1 and TRBJ2-7; 7 bases fit TRBD1. The clonotype originates from a boy under two years old who had a stem cell transplant for SCID, so the T cells may come from the graft donor. The CDR3 nucleotides are TGCAGTGCGGAATCTGACAGGGTAGGCTCCTACGAGCAGTACTTC. As protein: CSAESDRVGSYEQYF.